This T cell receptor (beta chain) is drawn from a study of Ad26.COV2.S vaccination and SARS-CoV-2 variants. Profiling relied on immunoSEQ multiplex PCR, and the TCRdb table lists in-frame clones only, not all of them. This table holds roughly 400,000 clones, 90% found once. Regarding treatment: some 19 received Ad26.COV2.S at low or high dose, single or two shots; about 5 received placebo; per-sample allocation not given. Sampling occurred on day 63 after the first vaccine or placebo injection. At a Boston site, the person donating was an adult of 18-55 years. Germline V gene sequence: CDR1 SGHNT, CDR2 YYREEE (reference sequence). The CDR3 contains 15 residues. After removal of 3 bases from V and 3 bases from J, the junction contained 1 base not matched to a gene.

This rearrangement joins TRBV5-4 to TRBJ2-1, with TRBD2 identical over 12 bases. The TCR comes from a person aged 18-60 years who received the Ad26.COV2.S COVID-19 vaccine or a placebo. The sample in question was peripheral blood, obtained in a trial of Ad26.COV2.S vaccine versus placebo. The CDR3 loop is CASSSTSGGYNEQFF. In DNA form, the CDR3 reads TGTGCCAGCAGCTCGACTAGCGGGGGCTACAATGAGCAGTTCTTC.